Listed here are 5 T cell receptor beta chains from one sample, sequenced in a study of blood T cells in healthy people across ages (dated by TCRdb to the mid-2010s). Receptors were amplified or captured by 5' RACE. The sequencer listed for this sample is Illumina HiSeq 2500. The second PCR ran for about 6 to 12 cycles and used a J-beta primer mix along with a sample-barcoded 5' primer. TCRdb cleaned the public reads at Q25 with fastp, built clones with MiXCR and kept in-frame beta chains. Each entry merges the rows of one CDR3 protein and shows their most common DNA and genes. The sample records some 790,000 distinct CDR3 sequences, 29% of which are singletons. The ten largest account for about 18% of the sample. Sequencing used blood. All receptors derive from an elderly woman in good health.

This clonotype was observed at least ten times. The J gene is TRBJ2-1, the V gene TRBV3-1; D is unresolved. Trimming cost V 0 bases and J 8 bases, with 8 bases left between them. CDR1 and CDR2 from the germline V gene are LGHDT and YNNKEL (reference sequence). The CDR3 contains 13 residues. Here the CDR3 reads CASSQDLVDEQFF. CDR3 coding DNA: TGTGCCAGCAGCCAAGATTTGGTGGATGAGCAGTTCTTC.

As to this clonotype: One junction end disagrees with the germline gene, perhaps due to a read error. The rearrangement joins TRBV12-3 or TRBV12-4 to TRBJ2-3; 7 nucleotides match TRBD2. The CDR3 runs 15 residues. The DNA for the CDR3 is TGTGCCAGCAGTTTCGGGCGGGGGAGAACAGATACGGAGTATTTT. The encoded protein is CASSFGRGRTDTEYF.

The chain links TRBV4-1 to TRBJ1-2; the D gene is possibly TRBD1 (5 bases). V shed 1 base and J shed 8 bases, with 20 bases lying between them. Per germline, CDR1 MGHRA and CDR2 YSYEKL. This CDR3 is built from 16 residues. CDR3 amino acids: CASSQGQGATRRGYTF. As DNA, the CDR3 is TGCGCCAGCAGCCAAGGCCAAGGGGCCACCCGTCGGGGCTACACCTTC.

Concerning this clonotype itself: The final CDR3 position lacks the conserved phenylalanine or tryptophan, pointing to a likely read error. It is unclear where the CDR3 begins or ends on the DNA, so no DNA is shown, and the CDR3 is as TCRdb lists it. The chain employs TRBV4-1 and TRBJ2-5; the DNA was not compared with TRBD1, the D call given in the table. The germline V gene has CDR1 MGHRA and CDR2 YSYEKL. Including both end residues, the CDR3 is 12 amino acids long. This CDR3 is CASSLLSGTGFI.

The rearrangement joins TRBV20-1 to TRBJ2-1, with D possibly matching TRBD2 (7 bases). Germline V gene sequence: CDR1 DFQATT, CDR2 SNEGSKA (reference sequence). The V end lost 3 bases, the J end lost 5 bases, and 14 bases lay between the germline ends. There are 14 residues in the CDR3. The CDR3 here is CSASTGGYNNEQFF. The CDR3 bases are TGCAGTGCTAGTACGGGGGGCTACAACAATGAGCAGTTCTTC.